The rows below give T cell receptor beta chains drawn from one sample of a study of T cells after posttransplantation cyclophosphamide. This table comes from immunoSEQ multiplex PCR, and its TCRdb copy is limited to in-frame clones, with some not included. This table holds fewer than 25,000 clones, roughly 90% found once. Source: PBMCs, taken after allogeneic stem cell transplant with posttransplant cyclophosphamide. All receptors come from a female patient younger than 45 who received an allogeneic stem cell transplant from an unrelated donor, was CMV-positive, and had no GVHD. A share of the T cells may be of graft donor origin. The CDR3 runs from the conserved cysteine through the conserved F or W. A D gene is named only where the DNA matches it firmly. The size entry is marked missing in some rows and otherwise reads once, few, many or a size class.

D	V	J	size	CDR3	DNA
-	TRBV7-8	TRBJ2-3	-	CASSSTRGDTQYF	TGTGCCAGCAGCTCGACTCGGGGGGATACGCAGTATTTT
-	TRBV7-9	TRBJ2-7	-	CASSLQGPPYEQYF	TGTGCCAGCAGCCTACAGGGTCCCCCCTACGAGCAGTACTTC
-	TRBV6-5	TRBJ2-3	-	CASSPGYTDTQYF	TGTGCCAGCAGCCCGGGGTACACAGATACGCAGTATTTT
TRBD1	TRBV10-3	TRBJ2-5	-	CAISESDRGRETQYF	TGTGCCATCAGTGAGTCAGACAGGGGGAGGGAGACCCAGTACTTC
TRBD2	TRBV9	TRBJ2-3	-	CASSVLSGGGSGTQYF	TGTGCCAGCAGCGTCCTCTCGGGGGGGGGCTCGGGTACGCAGTATTTT
-	TRBV11-3	TRBJ1-2	-	CASSLGQDYGYTF	TGTGCCAGCAGCTTAGGTCAGGACTATGGCTACACCTTC
TRBD1	TRBV9	TRBJ1-6	-	CASSPGTGDNSPLHF	TGTGCCAGCAGCCCCGGGACAGGGGATAATTCACCCCTCCACTTT
-	TRBV5-4	TRBJ2-3	-	CASSRGQRLDTQYF	TGTGCCAGCAGCCGAGGTCAGAGGCTGGATACGCAGTATTTT
-	TRBV28	TRBJ2-2	once	CASREGDRRGGELFF	TGTGCCAGCAGAGAGGGGGACCGACGGGGAGGGGAGCTGTTTTTT
TRBD1	TRBV4-3	TRBJ2-7	-	CASSGQGNEQYF	TGCGCCAGCAGTGGACAGGGGAACGAGCAGTACTTC
-	TRBV28	TRBJ2-5	-	CASSARLGHQETQYF	TGTGCCAGCAGTGCCCGACTAGGACACCAAGAGACCCAGTACTTC
TRBD2	TRBV4-1	TRBJ2-1	-	CASSQDSSSGEGYNEQFF	TGCGCCAGCAGCCAAGATTCGTCTAGCGGGGAAGGCTACAATGAGCAGTTCTTC
TRBD1	TRBV6-1	TRBJ2-1	-	CASSAPGQVNNEQFF	TGTGCCAGCAGTGCTCCGGGACAGGTGAACAATGAGCAGTTCTTC
-	TRBV2	TRBJ1-4	-	CASRPHRAPVGTNEKLFF	TGTGCCAGCAGGCCCCACAGGGCCCCCGTGGGAACTAATGAAAAACTGTTTTTT
TRBD1	TRBV30	TRBJ1-2	-	CAWTGGNPRQFLYGYAF	TGTGCCTGGACAGGGGGGAACCCTCGACAGTTTCTCTATGGCTACGCCTTC
TRBD1	TRBV6-1	TRBJ1-2	-	CASSPTGQGYTF	TGTGCCAGCAGCCCGACAGGGCAGGGCTACACCTTC
TRBD1	TRBV4-2	TRBJ2-1	-	CASSQDTTGQGYNEQFF	TGTGCCAGCAGCCAAGACACCACGGGACAGGGGTACAATGAGCAGTTCTTC
-	TRBV5-1	TRBJ2-7	-	CASSPGQVGAYEQYF	TGCGCCAGCAGCCCTGGGCAGGTGGGAGCCTACGAGCAGTACTTC
-	TRBV23-1	TRBJ2-7	-	CASRGPQGEQYF	TGCGCCAGCCGCGGGCCACAGGGCGAGCAGTACTTC
-	TRBV28	TRBJ1-2	-	CASRRYRPGYYGYTF	TGTGCCAGCAGACGGTACAGGCCCGGCTACTATGGCTACACCTTC
-	TRBV4-2	TRBJ2-7	-	CASSQEESHYEQYF	TGTGCCAGCAGCCAAGAGGAGTCCCACTACGAGCAGTACTTC
-	TRBV19	TRBJ1-4	-	CASSAAGNEKLFF	TGTGCCAGTAGTGCCGCGGGTAATGAAAAACTGTTTTTT
-	TRBV28	TRBJ2-3	-	CASSPQGLADTQYF	TGTGCCAGCAGTCCTCAGGGGTTAGCGGATACGCAGTATTTT
-	TRBV5-4	TRBJ1-1	-	CATLNGGGPEAFF	TGTGCCACCTTAAATGGGGGGGGACCTGAAGCTTTCTTT
TRBD1	TRBV16	TRBJ1-5	-	CASSPTTGAGNQPQHF	TGTGCCAGCAGCCCTACGACAGGGGCGGGCAATCAGCCCCAGCATTTT
-	TRBV10-3	TRBJ2-3	-	CAISEPGSSPDTQYF	TGTGCCATCAGTGAGCCCGGGTCCTCTCCAGATACGCAGTATTTT
-	TRBV28	TRBJ1-1	-	CASTRPRGGGTEAFF	TGTGCCAGCACCCGTCCGAGGGGCGGGGGCACTGAAGCTTTCTTT
TRBD1	TRBV6-6	TRBJ2-7	-	CAVTGISYEQYF	TGTGCCGTGACAGGGATCTCCTACGAGCAGTACTTC
TRBD1	TRBV20-1	TRBJ1-6	-	CSASQGASLHF	TGCAGTGCTTCGCAGGGGGCGTCCCTCCACTTT
TRBD1	TRBV7-3	TRBJ2-1	-	CASSPTPGQGFIEQFF	TGTGCCAGCAGCCCAACCCCGGGACAGGGTTTTATTGAGCAGTTCTTC
TRBD1	TRBV5-1	TRBJ1-1	-	CASSLDRGYTEAFF	TGCGCCAGCAGCTTGGACAGGGGGTATACTGAAGCTTTCTTT
TRBD1	TRBV30	TRBJ1-6	-	CAWAGQGSSPLHF	TGTGCCTGGGCGGGACAGGGCTCTTCACCCCTCCACTTT
-	TRBV23-1	TRBJ2-3	-	CASSSQGLDTQYF	TGCGCCAGCAGTTCCCAGGGTCTAGATACGCAGTATTTT
-	TRBV25-1	TRBJ1-5	-	CASSEHTGPNQPQHF	TGTGCCAGCAGTGAACACACAGGGCCTAATCAGCCCCAGCATTTT
-	TRBV28	TRBJ2-2	-	CASNTLRGGAVDTGELFF	TGTGCCAGCAACACACTTCGAGGGGGGGCGGTTGACACCGGGGAGCTGTTTTTT
-	TRBV28	TRBJ1-4	-	CASSLRGGGEKLFF	TGTGCCAGCAGTTTACGCGGAGGTGGTGAAAAACTGTTTTTT